This T cell receptor (beta chain) derives from a study of spatial heterogeneity in lung cancer. General study points: The number of expanded tumor alpha and beta chains correlated with mutation number.

Time point specified: sample taken at primary tumor resection. No cells were sorted before sequencing. The whole RNA sequenced was extracted from tumor, nontumor lung or frozen PBMC. Germline V gene lookup returns CDR1 SQVTM and CDR2 ANQGSEA. The CDR3 covers 14 residues. V gave up 0 bases and J gave up 4 bases, with 12 bases separating them. This clonotype was observed many times. Its antigen is still unknown. From the 5' RACE reads, TCRdb called clonotypes with MiXCR, one entry per CDR3 protein. In the table there are about 9,600 distinct CDR3 sequences, about 6.7% of which are singletons. The receptor was derived from a male donor with early-stage non-small cell lung cancer. This specimen was lung tumor tissue, taken at surgery. The V and J genes are TRBV29-1 and TRBJ1-1; D not resolved. This CDR3 is CSVEEGSSSTEAFF. The DNA of the CDR3 is TGCAGCGTTGAAGAGGGATCCTCGAGCACTGAAGCTTTCTTT.